This T cell receptor beta chain originates from a study of T cell responses to AZD1222 COVID-19 vaccine. Trimming at V came to 3 bases and at J to 0 bases, leaving 1 base not matched to a gene. This CDR3 region has 14 residues. CDR1 and CDR2 from the germline V gene are KGHSH and LQKENI. Measured with immunoSEQ multiplex PCR; TCRdb has only the in-frame clones, and not every one. The sample records 110,000 or so clones, around 83% being singletons. Turning to this clone: Its antigen remains unknown.

Study results and caveats: AZD1222 recipients seropositive at baseline numbered only six. A mostly white British donor set with more females was recruited, and clonal diversity was possibly underestimated.

Here the sequenced sample was peripheral blood, taken on day 0 of AZD1222 vaccination. The TCR was taken from an adult in good health. This rearrangement joins TRBV18 to TRBJ2-7, with TRBD2 identical over 8 bases. CDR3 nucleotide sequence: TGTGCCAGCTCACCGAGCGGGGGCTCCTACGAGCAGTACTTC. It encodes CASSPSGGSYEQYF.